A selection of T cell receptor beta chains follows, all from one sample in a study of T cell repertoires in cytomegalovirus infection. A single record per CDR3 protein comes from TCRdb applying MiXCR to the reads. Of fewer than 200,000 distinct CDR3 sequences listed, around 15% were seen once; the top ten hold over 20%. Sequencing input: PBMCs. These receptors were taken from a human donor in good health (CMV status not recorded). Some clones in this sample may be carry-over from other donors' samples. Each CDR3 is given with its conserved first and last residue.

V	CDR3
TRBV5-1	CASSFGEIETQYF
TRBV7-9	CASSSETSNQPQHF
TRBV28	CASSSPSRGPYGGYTF
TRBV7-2	CASSQPMYEQYF
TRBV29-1	CSAGTPKAKNIQYF
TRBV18	CASSPTGTGSEQFF
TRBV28	CASSRGPVSNQPQHF
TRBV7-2	CASRWTSGSLSYEQYF
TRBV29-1	CSVTDTQYF
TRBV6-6	CASSYSAGYYEQYF
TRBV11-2	CASNSASGRATLNEQFF
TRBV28	CASSCAVQETQYF
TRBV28	CASSLRQTNYEQYF
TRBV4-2	CASRPPGATEAFF
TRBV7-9	CASSPGREENIQYF
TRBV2	CASSAGQTSARAEAFF
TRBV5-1	CASSLAPLTGPNTEAFF
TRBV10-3	CATMMADTQYF
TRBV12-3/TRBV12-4	CASSPGTGSNYGYTF
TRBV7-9	CASSPGGEAFF
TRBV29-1	CSVEVGRSNEKLFF
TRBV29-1	CSVAPGSGGGYGYTF
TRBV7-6	CASSLSGGGNEQFF
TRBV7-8	CASSPPRQETQYF
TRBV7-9	CASAKGQDNEKLFF
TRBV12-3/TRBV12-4	CASSLSYTEAFF
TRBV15	CATSREDRGRYEQYF
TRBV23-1	CASSQPVGGWPPNNEQFF
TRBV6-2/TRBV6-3	CASSPPGLAGNTKNIQYF
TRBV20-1	CSAVDRTEQFF
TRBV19	CASSIDLGTANTGELFF
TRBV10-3	CAISEVTAGANVLTF
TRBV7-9	CASSYVAGNTEAFF
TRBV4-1	CASSPRPGRGSSYEQYF
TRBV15	CATSRDNGQGIHEQYF
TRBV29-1	CSVETTSPGGQYF
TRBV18	CASSPLRLAGRTDTQYF
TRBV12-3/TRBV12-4	CASSSSGVHQPQHF
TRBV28	CATQGGGNSPLHF
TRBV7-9	CASSSKQREQETQYF
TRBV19	CATWGLAGGIFNEQFF
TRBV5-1	CASSLDPGTPTEAFF
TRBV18	CASSPPKRESAKGEQYF
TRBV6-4	CASSTSGGADTQYF
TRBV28	CASSLFGRPYEQYF
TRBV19	CASMGPGFHTQYF
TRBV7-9	CASSLVPSYNEQFF
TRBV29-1	CSVERGGDTQYF